Detailed here is one T cell receptor (beta chain). Its specificity is unknown. The data derive from a study of cytomegalovirus exposure and HLA in healthy donors. Generated by immunoSEQ multiplex PCR, the TCRdb table keeps only in-frame clones and is missing some. The repertoire holds 100,000 to 120,000 clones, 88% seen once, with approximately 1.4% in the top ten. Whole-study findings and limits: Rare sequences made up most TCRs, while some public TCRs were found in many donors.

This receptor was obtained from a woman in her thirties in good health and CMV-seropositive. Sequencing was carried out using PBMCs.

As DNA, the CDR3 is TGTGCCAGCAGCCTTACAGGGAACACTGAAGCTTTCTTT. It specifies CASSLTGNTEAFF. V is TRBV11-2 and J is TRBJ1-1; maybe TRBD1 (5 bases). Germline-derived CDR1 and CDR2 are SGHAT and FQNNGV. V was cut by 5 bases and J by 1 base, with 8 bases left in between. The CDR3 sequence is 13 residues long.